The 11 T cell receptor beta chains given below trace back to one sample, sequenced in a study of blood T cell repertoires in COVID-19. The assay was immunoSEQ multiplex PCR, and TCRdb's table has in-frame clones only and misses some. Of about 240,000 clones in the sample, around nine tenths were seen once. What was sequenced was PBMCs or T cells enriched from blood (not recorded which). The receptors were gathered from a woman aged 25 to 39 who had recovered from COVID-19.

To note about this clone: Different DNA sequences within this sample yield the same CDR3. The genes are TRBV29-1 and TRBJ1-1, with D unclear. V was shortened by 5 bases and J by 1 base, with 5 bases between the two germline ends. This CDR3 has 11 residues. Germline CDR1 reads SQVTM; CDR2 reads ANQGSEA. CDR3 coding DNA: TGCAGCGTTCCGCGGAACACTGAAGCTTTCTTT. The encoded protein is CSVPRNTEAFF.

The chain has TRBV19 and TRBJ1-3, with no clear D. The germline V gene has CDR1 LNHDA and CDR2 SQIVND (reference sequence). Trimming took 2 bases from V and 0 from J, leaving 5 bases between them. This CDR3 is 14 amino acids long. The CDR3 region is CASSIRGSGNTIYF. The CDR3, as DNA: TGTGCCAGTAGTATAAGAGGCTCTGGAAACACCATATATTTT.

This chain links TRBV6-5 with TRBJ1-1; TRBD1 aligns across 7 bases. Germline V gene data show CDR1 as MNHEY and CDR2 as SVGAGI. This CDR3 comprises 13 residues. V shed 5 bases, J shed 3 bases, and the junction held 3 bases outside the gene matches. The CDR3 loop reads CASSNDRDTEAFF. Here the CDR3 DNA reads TGTGCCAGCAGTAACGACAGGGACACTGAAGCTTTCTTT.

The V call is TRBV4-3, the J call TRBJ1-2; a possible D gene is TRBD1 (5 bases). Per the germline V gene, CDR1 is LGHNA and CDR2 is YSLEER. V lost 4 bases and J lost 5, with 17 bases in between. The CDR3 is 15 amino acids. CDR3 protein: CASSPNAGTSYGYTF. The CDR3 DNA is TGCGCCAGCAGCCCTAATGCCGGGACTTCGTATGGCTACACCTTC.

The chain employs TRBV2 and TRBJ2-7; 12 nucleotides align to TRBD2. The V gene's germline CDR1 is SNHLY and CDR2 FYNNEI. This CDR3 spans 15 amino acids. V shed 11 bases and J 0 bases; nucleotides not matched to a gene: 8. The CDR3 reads CAGGLAGTGSYEQYF. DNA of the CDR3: TGTGCCGGAGGACTAGCGGGAACTGGCTCCTACGAGCAGTACTTC.

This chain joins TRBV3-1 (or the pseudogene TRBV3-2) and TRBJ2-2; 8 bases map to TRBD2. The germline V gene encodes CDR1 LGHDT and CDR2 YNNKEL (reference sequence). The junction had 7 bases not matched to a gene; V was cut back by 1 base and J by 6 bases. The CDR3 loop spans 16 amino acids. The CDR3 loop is CASSQVSGRGPGELFF. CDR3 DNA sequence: TGTGCCAGCAGCCAAGTGAGCGGGAGAGGGCCCGGGGAGCTGTTTTTT.

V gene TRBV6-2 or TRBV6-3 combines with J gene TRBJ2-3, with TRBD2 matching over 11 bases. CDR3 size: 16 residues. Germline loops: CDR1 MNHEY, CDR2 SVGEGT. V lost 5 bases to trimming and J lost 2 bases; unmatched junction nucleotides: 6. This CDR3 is CASSLISGRDTDTQYF. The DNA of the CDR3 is TGTGCCAGCAGTCTGATTAGCGGGAGGGACACAGATACGCAGTATTTT.

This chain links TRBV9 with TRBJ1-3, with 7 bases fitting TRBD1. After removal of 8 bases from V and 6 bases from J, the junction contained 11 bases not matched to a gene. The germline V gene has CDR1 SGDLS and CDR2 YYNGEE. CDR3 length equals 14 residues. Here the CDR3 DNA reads TGTGCCAGATGCGACAGGGAAAAGGTAAACACCATATATTTT. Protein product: CARCDREKVNTIYF.

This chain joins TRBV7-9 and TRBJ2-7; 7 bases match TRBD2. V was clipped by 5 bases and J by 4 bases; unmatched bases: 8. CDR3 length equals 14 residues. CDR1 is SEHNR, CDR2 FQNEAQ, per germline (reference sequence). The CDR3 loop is CASSQSGNLYEQYF. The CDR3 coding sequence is TGTGCCAGCAGCCAGAGCGGGAACCTTTACGAGCAGTACTTC.

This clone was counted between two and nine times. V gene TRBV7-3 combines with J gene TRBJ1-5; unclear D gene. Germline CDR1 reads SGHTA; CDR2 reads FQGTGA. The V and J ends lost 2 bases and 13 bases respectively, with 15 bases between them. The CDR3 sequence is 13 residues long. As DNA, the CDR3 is TGTGCCAGCAGCTTAGGGCCCTCGGGAAATCAGCATTTT. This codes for CASSLGPSGNQHF. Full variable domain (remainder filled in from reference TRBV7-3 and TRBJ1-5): GAGVSQTPSNKVTEKGKYVELRCDPISGHTALYWYRQSLGQGPEFLIYFQGTGAADDSGLPNDRFFAVRPEGSVSTLKIQRTERGDSAVYLCASSLGPSGNQHFGDGTRLSIL.

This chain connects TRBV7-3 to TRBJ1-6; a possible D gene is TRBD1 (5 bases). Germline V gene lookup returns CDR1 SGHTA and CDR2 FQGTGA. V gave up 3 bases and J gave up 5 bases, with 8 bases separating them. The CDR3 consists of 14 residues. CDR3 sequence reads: CASSFGGNNSPLHF. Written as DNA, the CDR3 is TGTGCCAGCAGCTTTGGGGGGAATAATTCACCCCTCCACTTT.